One sample yielded the 8 T cell receptor beta chains listed below, sequenced in a study of cytomegalovirus exposure and HLA in healthy donors (TCRdb year 2017). The library was generated by the immunoSEQ multiplex PCR assay. The multiplex PCR relied on a mix of 60 forward primers for TCR Vbeta segments and 13 reverse primers for TCR Jbeta segments. The source is immuneACCESS, and TCRdb retained only in-frame sequences with V and J called. Part of the clones is not carried over; for the studies checked, unresolved V genes explain less than half of this, and the remainder is unexplained. The sample table records roughly 140,000 clones; 76% of these occur just once. The ten most abundant clones make up 1.5% to 2% of the sample. The material sequenced was PBMCs. The receptors here all came from a middle-aged woman in good health and CMV-seronegative.

This rearrangement joins TRBV2 to TRBJ1-1, with D perhaps TRBD1 (5 bases). Trimming stripped 6 bases from V and 0 bases from J, with 8 bases between. Germline CDR1 reads SNHLY; CDR2 reads FYNNEI. CDR3 size: 13 residues. The CDR3 DNA reads as TGTGCCAGCAGGGGGGGGATGAACACTGAAGCTTTCTTT. It translates to CASRGGMNTEAFF.

The chain joins TRBV29-1 to TRBJ1-1; 10 positions match TRBD1. V lost 6 bases, J lost 8 bases, and 9 bases stayed unmatched. The germline V gene encodes CDR1 SQVTM and CDR2 ANQGSEA. The CDR3 length is 13 residues. CDR3 residues: CSVTQLTGGEAFF. In nucleotides, the CDR3 is TGCAGCGTCACGCAACTGACAGGGGGCGAAGCTTTCTTT. Based on the CDR3 plus reference TRBV29-1 and TRBJ1-1, the full variable domain is SAVISQKPSRDICQRGTSLTIQCQVDSQVTMMFWYRQQPGQSLTLIATANQGSEATYESGFVIDKFPISRPNLTFSTLTVSNMSPEDSSIYLCSVTQLTGGEAFFGQGTRLTVV.

This chain links TRBV15 with TRBJ1-3, with D perhaps TRBD1 (5 bases). Germline CDR1 is LNHNV and CDR2 is YYDKDF (reference sequence). V shed 8 bases and J shed 3 bases, with 8 bases lying between them. CDR3 size: 12 residues. The CDR3 DNA is TGTGCCACCGGGGCGGATGGAAACACCATATATTTT. As protein: CATGADGNTIYF.

This sequence joins TRBV28 and TRBJ2-2; 10 bases are shared with TRBD2. Germline CDR1 and CDR2: MDHEN and SYDVKM. V was clipped by 11 bases and J by 4 bases; unmatched bases: 7. The CDR3 loop spans 14 amino acids. In DNA, the CDR3 is TGTGCCGTCCGACTAGCGGGCGGCACCGGGGAGCTGTTTTTT. This encodes CAVRLAGGTGELFF.

This rearrangement joins TRBV25-1 to TRBJ2-3; unclear D gene. This CDR3 has 14 amino acids. V shed 2 bases and J shed 3 bases, with 9 bases lying between them. Germline V lookup: CDR1 MGHDK, CDR2 SYGVNS. Here the CDR3 DNA reads TGTGCCAGCAGTGAACCGAGAAATACAGATACGCAGTATTTT. Translation gives CASSEPRNTDTQYF.

The V call is TRBV11-2, the J call TRBJ2-1; 10 bases are shared with TRBD2. The V gene end was trimmed by 6 bases and the J gene end by 10 bases; junction bases not matched to a gene: 18. This CDR3 has 17 residues. CDR1 and CDR2 (germline): SGHAT, FQNNGV. The DNA for the CDR3 is TGTGCCAGCAGGTCGATTAGCGGGAGGCCGGGTCGGGGCGAGCAGTTCTTC. This codes for CASRSISGRPGRGEQFF.

The chain carries TRBV30 and TRBJ2-2; the match to TRBD1 covers 8 bases. Germline CDR1 reads GTSNPN; CDR2 reads SVGIG (reference sequence). The CDR3 is 13 residues long. Trimming removed 4 bases from V and 7 bases from J; junction bases left unmatched: 5. The CDR3 sequence: CAWTEQGGGELFF. The CDR3 coding sequence is TGTGCCTGGACTGAACAGGGGGGCGGGGAGCTGTTTTTT. Together with reference TRBV30 and TRBJ2-2, the CDR3 gives the full variable domain: SQTIHQWPATLVQPVGSPLSLECTVEGTSNPNLYWYRQAAGRGLQLLFYSVGIGQISSEVPQNLSASRPQDRQFILSSKKLLLSDSGFYLCAWTEQGGGELFFGEGSRLTVL.

This rearrangement joins TRBV29-1 to TRBJ2-7; D may be TRBD1 (6 bases). This CDR3 spans 11 amino acids. Deletions cut 7 bases from V and 3 bases from J, with 10 bases between. Per germline, CDR1 SQVTM and CDR2 ANQGSEA. Written as DNA, the CDR3 is TGCAGCGCCCGGGACAACTACGAGCAGTACTTC. Translating gives CSARDNYEQYF.